This is a list of T cell receptor beta chains from one sample in a study of CD8 T cells in ankylosing spondylitis. Each CDR3 protein is one row after TCRdb ran MiXCR on the 5' RACE reads. The sample lists some 38,000 distinct CDR3 sequences; less than 4% were seen once. The source material was blood, either unsorted or a sorted T cell fraction (not recorded which). The origin of the receptors is a male donor with ankylosing spondylitis or in good health (not recorded which). The CDR3 runs from the conserved cysteine through the conserved F or W. Each record gives: V gene, J gene, D gene, clone size, CDR3 DNA, CDR3 protein. D genes are given only for firm matches. Size values are once, few and many counts, or a class for expanded clones, and some rows have none.

>TRBV9|TRBJ2-4|NA|many
TGTGCCAGCAGCACCGGGACGGCCCCGCGGTCAAACATTCAGTACTTC
CASSTGTAPRSNIQYF
>TRBV9|TRBJ1-2|NA|many
TGTGCCAGCAGGTCTGGGACCGCGGACTCGGCTGGCTACACCTTC
CASRSGTADSAGYTF
>TRBV9|TRBJ2-3|NA|many
TGTGCCAGCAGCGTAAGGGTCACTGGGACAGATACGCAGTATTTT
CASSVRVTGTDTQYF
>TRBV9|TRBJ2-3|NA|many
TGTGCCAGCAGCAACGGGCGTGATACGCAGTATTTT
CASSNGRDTQYF
>TRBV9|TRBJ2-3|TRBD2|many
TGTGCCAGCAACGGGGGGAGGGGTGGAGATACGCAGTATTTT
CASNGGRGGDTQYF
>TRBV9|TRBJ2-1|NA|many
TGTGCCAGCAGCCAAGGGGCGACCGGCGCCGTGGATGAGCAGTTCTTC
CASSQGATGAVDEQFF
>TRBV9|TRBJ1-6|NA|many
TGTGCCAGCAGCCCCCGGGACGGTAATTCACCCCTCCACTTT
CASSPRDGNSPLHF
>TRBV9|TRBJ1-2|NA|many
TGTGCCAGCAGCGTAGAAGCGGGTATGGATGGCTACACCTTC
CASSVEAGMDGYTF
>TRBV9|TRBJ2-5|NA|many
TGTGCCAGCAGCGGTCGTTCCGGGGAGACCCAGTACTTC
CASSGRSGETQYF
>TRBV9|TRBJ2-1|TRBD2|many
TGTGCCAGCAGCGTAGTTCGGGCGGGAGGGCCTCGGGAGCAGTTCTTC
CASSVVRAGGPREQFF
>TRBV9|TRBJ1-6|NA|many
TGTGCCAGCACCTTCGGAGGTAATTCACCCCTCCACTTT
CASTFGGNSPLHF
>TRBV9|TRBJ2-2|NA|many
TGTGCCAGCAGCGCAACAGGGATCGGGGAGCTGTTTTTT
CASSATGIGELFF
>TRBV9|TRBJ2-5|TRBD2|many
TGTGCCAGCAGCGTCGATGCCGGGACTAGCGGACTCCAAGAGACCCAGTACTTC
CASSVDAGTSGLQETQYF
>TRBV9|TRBJ1-2|TRBD1|many
TGTGCCAGCAGCTCCAAGACAGGGTGGGACTATGGCTACACCTTC
CASSSKTGWDYGYTF
>TRBV9|TRBJ2-1|NA|many
TGTGCCAGCAGCGTCGACCCAAGAGACAATGAGCAGTTCTTC
CASSVDPRDNEQFF
>TRBV9|TRBJ2-5|TRBD2|many
TGTGCCAGCAGCAAGAGGACTAGCGGGGTCCAAGAGACCCAGTACTTC
CASSKRTSGVQETQYF
>TRBV9|TRBJ2-1|TRBD2|many
TGTGCCAGCAGCGTAGGACTAGCGGGAGATGGTGAGCAGTTCTTC
CASSVGLAGDGEQFF
>TRBV9|TRBJ2-2|NA|few
TGTGCCAGCAGCCTCCTTGGGGGCACCGGGGAGCTGTTTTTT
CASSLLGGTGELFF
>TRBV9|TRBJ2-3|NA|many
TGTGCCAGCAGCGCAGCTGGTCGGGGCAGCACAGATACGCAGTATTTT
CASSAAGRGSTDTQYF
>TRBV9|TRBJ2-3|TRBD2|many
TGTGCCAGCAGCCTCATTTCATCTAGCGGGGGCACAGATACGCAGTATTTT
CASSLISSSGGTDTQYF
>TRBV9|TRBJ2-3|TRBD1|many
TGTGCCAGCAGCGTCCTACAGGGGAGAACAGATACGCAGTATTTT
CASSVLQGRTDTQYF
>TRBV9|TRBJ2-2|NA|many
TGTGCCAGCAGCGTTCAGGGCCGGCCCGGGGAGCTGTTTTTT
CASSVQGRPGELFF
>TRBV9|TRBJ2-2|TRBD1|many
TGTGCCAGCAGCGCCCGGGGACAGCCCATAGTGACCAACACCGGGGAGCTGTTTTTT
CASSARGQPIVTNTGELFF
>TRBV9|TRBJ2-2|TRBD1|many
TGTGCCAGCAGCGTCCGACAGGGGGCCGGGGAGCTGTTTTTT
CASSVRQGAGELFF
>TRBV9|TRBJ2-3|TRBD2|many
TGTGCCAGCAGCTTTAGCGGGGGGGGCACAGATACGCAGTATTTT
CASSFSGGGTDTQYF
>TRBV9|TRBJ2-5|TRBD1|NA
TGTGCCAGCAGCCCCGGGACAGGAGAAGAGACCCAGTACTTC
CASSPGTGEETQYF
>TRBV9|TRBJ2-2|TRBD2|many
TGTGCCAGCAGCGTAGGAAAGGGACTAGCGGGAGCGCCGACCGGGGAGCTGTTTTTT
CASSVGKGLAGAPTGELFF
>TRBV9|TRBJ2-1|NA|many
TGTGCCAGCAGCCCACAATCACTAGCAGGTGAGCAGTTCTTC
CASSPQSLAGEQFF
>TRBV9|TRBJ2-2|TRBD2|many
TGTGCCAGCAGCGTAGGACTAGCGTTCCCGCGCGCCGGGGAGCTGTTTTTT
CASSVGLAFPRAGELFF
>TRBV9|TRBJ2-5|TRBD1|many
TGTGCCAGCAGCGACGACAGGGGGGCCGGGGAGACCCAGTACTTC
CASSDDRGAGETQYF
>TRBV9|TRBJ2-6|NA|many
TGTGCCAGCAGCGTAGGCCCCTCTGGGGCCAACGTCCTGACTTTC
CASSVGPSGANVLTF
>TRBV9|TRBJ2-2|NA|many
TGTGCCAGCAGCGTAGAACAGACCACCAGGGAGCTGTTTTTT
CASSVEQTTRELFF
>TRBV9|TRBJ2-5|NA|many
TGTGCCAGCAGCGTAGCCCCGTCGACCCAAGAGACCCAGTACTTC
CASSVAPSTQETQYF
>TRBV9|TRBJ2-5|TRBD2|many
TGTGCCAGCAGCACAACTAGCGGGGGGTACCGGGAGACCCAGTACTTC
CASSTTSGGYRETQYF
>TRBV9|TRBJ2-3|NA|many
TGTGCCAGCAGCCGAGTGGGGGGCCGAGCAGATACGCAGTATTTT
CASSRVGGRADTQYF
>TRBV9|TRBJ2-3|NA|many
TGTGCCAGCAGCGTATCGACTACAGATACGCAGTATTTT
CASSVSTTDTQYF
>TRBV9|TRBJ2-3|NA|many
TGTGCCAGCAGCCCTGGGGACCGACTTTCCACAGATACGCAGTATTTT
CASSPGDRLSTDTQYF